These T cell receptor beta chains were read from a single sample in a study of blood T cell repertoires in COVID-19. Sequencing used immunoSEQ multiplex PCR; TCRdb keeps in-frame clones, though not all of them. The table has some 510,000 clones, roughly 90% seen once. Sequencing used PBMCs or T cells enriched from blood (not recorded which). Receptors were obtained from a middle-aged woman who had recovered from COVID-19. Both conserved end residues are part of each CDR3. Fields, in order: V gene, J gene, CDR3 length, CDR3 protein.

>TRBV6-5|TRBJ1-6|13
CASSQTQNSPLHF
>TRBV6-1|TRBJ2-4|16
CASSAPRTGIENIQYF
>TRBV19|TRBJ1-1|14
CASSPTVGGTEAFF
>TRBV27|TRBJ1-1|14
CASSLGTGGTEAFF
>TRBV5-5|TRBJ2-6|18
CASSPPGQEGGWANVLTF
>TRBV2|TRBJ2-1|15
CASNPFTSGNNEQFF
>TRBV19|TRBJ2-1|14
CATRQGVSYNEQFF
>TRBV30|TRBJ1-1|15
CAWSVQGQGLTEAFF
>TRBV6-5|TRBJ1-2|14
CASSLQGAFYGYTF
>TRBV5-1|TRBJ1-3|14
CASSLSDSGNTIYF
>TRBV29-1|TRBJ1-2|16
CSVEAVIGRDSAGYTF
>TRBV5-8|TRBJ2-1|16
CASSPPQGVNYNEQFF
>TRBV18|TRBJ2-5|16
CASSRQGGSFLETQYF
>TRBV7-8|TRBJ2-7|14
CASSLAETSGRKYF
>TRBV9|TRBJ2-1|16
CASSVVPGLVVDEQFF
>TRBV6-5|TRBJ2-5|14
CASSYTGNQETQYF
>TRBV5-1|TRBJ2-3|14
CASKVSADADTQYF
>TRBV7-9|TRBJ1-1|13
CASSPDKNAEAFF
>TRBV20-1|TRBJ1-4|14
CSASSTGASEKLFF
>TRBV19|TRBJ2-5|14
CASSIVNREETQYF
>TRBV29-1|TRBJ2-1|16
CSVEKGLSSSYNEQFF
>TRBV24-1|TRBJ2-5|14
CATSDPGTQETQYF
>TRBV11-3|TRBJ1-2|14
CASSLTTGDHGYTF
>TRBV7-9|TRBJ1-5|15
CASSLGTGGLQPQHF
>TRBV7-2|TRBJ1-6|15
CASSLAGQVNSPLHF
>TRBV6-5|TRBJ1-2|14
CASSHGEGSYGYTF
>TRBV5-4|TRBJ2-3|15
CASSSLELSTDTQYF
>TRBV29-1|TRBJ2-1|11
CSVPTGFEQFF
>TRBV7-9|TRBJ2-2|16
CASRSSGTGLIGELFF
>TRBV18|TRBJ1-2|15
CASSPKTGQVYGYTF
>TRBV9|TRBJ2-2|17
CASSSGIQGAYTGELFF
>TRBV7-2|TRBJ2-5|14
CASSLSGFQETQYF
>TRBV7-2|TRBJ1-2|15
CASSLGQGYLYGYTF
>TRBV5-1|TRBJ2-2|16
CASTSPGTGLPGELFF
>TRBV3-1/TRBV3-2|TRBJ1-6|14
CASSSRQGNSPLHF
>TRBV3-1/TRBV3-2|TRBJ2-7|14
CASSQDSTSYEQYF
>TRBV19|TRBJ2-1|11
CASSTFHEQFF
>TRBV24-1|TRBJ2-1|15
CATSDFGGGYNEQFF
>TRBV28|TRBJ2-7|13
CASSRGGESEQYF
>TRBV24-1|TRBJ1-2|14
CATSDPGNVYGYTF
>TRBV29-1|TRBJ2-3|18
CSVEGWPSGRGGTDTQYF